This TCR beta chain was documented in a study of cytomegalovirus exposure and HLA in healthy donors. Here immunoSEQ multiplex PCR was the method, and the copy in TCRdb shows in-frame clones only, minus some. The sample has approximately 100,000 clones, over 85% seen once. Germline V CDR1 and CDR2: LNHDA, SQIVND (reference sequence). With 7 bases clipped from V and 0 bases from J, the junction kept 8 bases outside the gene matches. The CDR3 spans 16 residues. The sequence was collected from a woman aged 25-40 years in good health and CMV-seropositive. The gene calls are TRBV19 and TRBJ2-4; 8 bases are a match to TRBD1. The material sequenced was PBMCs. CDR3 residues: CASMGNRGIAKNIQYF. The DNA for the CDR3 is TGTGCCAGTATGGGAAACAGGGGGATAGCCAAAAACATTCAGTACTTC.